This passage covers 16 T cell receptor beta chains from one sample sequenced in a study of cytomegalovirus exposure and HLA in healthy donors (dated by TCRdb to between 2016 and 2019). The method behind the library was the immunoSEQ multiplex PCR assay. For the multiplex PCR, a mixture combining 60 forward primers for TCR Vbeta segments and 13 reverse primers for TCR Jbeta segments was used. TCRdb carries this immuneACCESS record with in-frame sequences only. Its versions omit some clonotypes, under half of them owing to an unresolved V gene in the studies checked, with the rest unexplained. The sample table records around 40,000 clones; 87% of these occur just once. 8% of the sample is in the top ten clones. The sample taken for sequencing was PBMCs. These receptors originate from a woman aged 40-49 years in good health and CMV-seropositive.

The V and J genes are TRBV7-9 and TRBJ1-4; 8 bases are a match to TRBD1. V lost 6 bases, J lost 7 bases, and 1 base stayed unmatched. Germline loops: CDR1 SEHNR, CDR2 FQNEAQ (reference sequence). CDR3 length: 12 residues. The CDR3 spells CASRGTGEKLFF. The CDR3 nucleotides are TGTGCCAGCAGAGGGACAGGTGAAAAACTGTTTTTT.

The J gene is TRBJ2-4, the V gene TRBV2; the D gene is possibly TRBD2 (6 bases). Deletions cut 8 bases from V and 8 bases from J, with 22 bases between. The germline gives CDR1 SNHLY, CDR2 FYNNEI. The CDR3 spans 15 residues. This CDR3 is CASGTAGTVGDIQYF. In nucleotides, the CDR3 is TGTGCCAGCGGGACGGCCGGGACTGTGGGCGACATTCAGTACTTC.

J is TRBJ1-2 and V is TRBV10-3; weak D call: TRBD1 (5 bases). The V end was cut by 8 bases, the J end by 6 bases, with 19 bases between. CDR3 length equals 14 residues. Germline loops: CDR1 ENHRY, CDR2 SYGVKD. This CDR3 reads CAIRKQGPNDGYTF. In DNA form, the CDR3 reads TGTGCCATCCGAAAGCAGGGCCCCAACGATGGCTACACCTTC.

The CDR3 loop is CASSTGQGLLSTDTQYF. CDR3 sequence (DNA): TGTGCCAGCAGCACGGGACAGGGCCTACTAAGCACAGATACGCAGTATTTT. The chain is built from TRBV14 and TRBJ2-3; TRBD1 matches at 9 bases. This CDR3 is built from 17 residues. V shed 5 bases and J 0 bases; nucleotides not matched to a gene: 9. Germline CDR1 reads SGHDN; CDR2 reads FVKESK.

The chain carries TRBV19 and TRBJ1-1; 8 nucleotides line up with TRBD1. The length of the CDR3 is 15 residues. Trimming took 6 bases from V and 1 from J; bases not matched to a gene: 7. Germline V gene sequence: CDR1 LNHDA, CDR2 SQIVND (reference sequence). CDR3: CASSQGASTNTEAFF. CDR3 bases: TGTGCCAGTAGCCAGGGGGCCTCGACGAACACTGAAGCTTTCTTT.

V and J are TRBV7-6 and TRBJ2-1; TRBD2 matches 11 bases. Germline V gives CDR1 SGHVS, CDR2 FNYEAQ. Losses at the gene ends were 2 bases for V and 0 bases for J; bases not matched to a gene: 6. The CDR3 totals 18 residues. CDR3 sequence reads: CASSLPGLAGSSYNEQFF. In DNA, the CDR3 is TGTGCCAGCAGCTTACCCGGACTAGCGGGCAGCTCCTACAATGAGCAGTTCTTC.

The chain uses TRBV5-1 and TRBJ2-3; D possibly corresponds to TRBD1 (6 bases). Trimming pared 3 bases from V and 1 base from J, leaving 12 bases between. This CDR3 region has 15 residues. Germline V gene data show CDR1 as SGHRS and CDR2 as YFSETQ. The CDR3 bases are TGCGCCAGCAGCTCGGACAGCCGCCGCACAGATACGCAGTATTTT. Protein: CASSSDSRRTDTQYF.

The chain links TRBV18 to TRBJ2-7, with 7 positions matching TRBD2. The CDR3 consists of 14 residues. From germline, CDR1 is KGHSH and CDR2 LQKENI. V lost 3 bases, J lost 3 bases, and 5 bases stayed unmatched. Here the CDR3 reads CASSPSPGGYEQYF. CDR3 in DNA: TGTGCCAGCTCACCCTCCCCGGGAGGCTACGAGCAGTACTTC. Full variable domain (missing parts from reference TRBV18 and TRBJ2-7): NAGVMQNPRHLVRRRGQEARLRCSPMKGHSHVYWYRQLPEEGLKFMVYLQKENIIDESGMPKERFSAEFPKEGPSILRIQQVVRGDSAAYFCASSPSPGGYEQYFGPGTRLTVT.

The CDR3 region has the DNA TGCGCCAGCGAATCTCGGGGGGGGACTGAAGCTTTCTTT. Its translation: CASESRGGTEAFF. The V gene is TRBV10-2, the J gene TRBJ1-1, with D maybe TRBD1 (5 bases). V shed 8 bases and J shed 5 bases, with 15 bases lying between them. This CDR3 contains 13 residues. Germline V lookup: CDR1 WSHSY, CDR2 SAAADI.

The chain links TRBV6-1 to TRBJ2-1; a possible D gene is TRBD2 (5 bases). In germline, CDR1 is MNHNS, CDR2 SASEGT. V dropped 3 bases and J dropped 8 bases, with 23 bases sitting between them. CDR3 length equals 17 residues. CDR3: CASSDRTEAKKRDEQFF. The DNA for the CDR3 is TGTGCCAGCAGTGATAGGACGGAGGCCAAGAAACGGGATGAGCAGTTCTTC.

Only a few counts were recorded for this clone. J is TRBJ1-1 and V is TRBV19; D is unresolved. CDR3 size: 15 residues. Germline V gives CDR1 LNHDA, CDR2 SQIVND (reference sequence). V was pared by 3 bases and J by 0 bases, with 11 bases between. The CDR3 protein is CASSMWQSMNTEAFF. The CDR3 nucleotides read TGTGCCAGTAGTATGTGGCAGTCCATGAACACTGAAGCTTTCTTT.

The chain employs TRBV6-5 and TRBJ2-7; 8 bases line up with TRBD1. Germline lookup yields CDR1 MNHEY and CDR2 SVGAGI. The CDR3 totals 14 residues. The V gene end was trimmed by 4 bases and the J gene end by 4 bases; junction bases not matched to a gene: 6. The CDR3 region has the DNA TGTGCCAGCAGTTCCCAGGGGGCGCTATACGAGCAGTACTTC. Protein product: CASSSQGALYEQYF.

A word on this clone: This sample includes further DNA sequences coding for the same CDR3. This sequence joins TRBV7-9 and TRBJ2-1, with D unresolved. The germline gives CDR1 SEHNR, CDR2 FQNEAQ (reference sequence). The germline V and J ends were trimmed by 6 bases and 9 bases, with 24 bases remaining between them. This CDR3 spans 16 amino acids. The CDR3: CASSPPRVTRTGEQFF. The CDR3 coding sequence is TGTGCCAGCAGTCCCCCCCGAGTCACCCGTACCGGTGAGCAGTTCTTC.

V gene TRBV7-6 combines with J gene TRBJ2-3; possible D gene TRBD2, 6 bases. Trimming took 5 bases from V and 6 from J, leaving 9 bases between them. The CDR3 has 12 amino acids. Germline values: CDR1 SGHVS, CDR2 FNYEAQ. CDR3 sequence: CASSDLADTQYF. The CDR3 nucleotides read TGTGCCAGCAGCGACCTAGCGGATACGCAGTATTTT.

In its sample, this clone was seen once. A read error may account for a junction end that differs from germline. V is TRBV7-6 and J is TRBJ2-7; 8 nucleotides line up with TRBD1. The CDR3 is 15 residues long. Germline loops: CDR1 SGHVS, CDR2 FNYEAQ. This CDR3 is CASTLSPGGTGERYF. CDR3 nucleotide sequence: TGTGCCAGCACCCTAAGTCCAGGGGGCACGGGCGAGCGGTACTTC.

V usage is TRBV19 and J usage is TRBJ2-6; possibly TRBD2 for D (5 bases). In germline, CDR1 is LNHDA, CDR2 SQIVND (reference sequence). This CDR3 region has 15 residues. V was clipped by 7 bases and J by 1 base, with 11 bases between them. The CDR3 protein is CASTRGLSGANVLTF. The CDR3 coding sequence is TGTGCCAGTACCAGAGGGCTATCTGGGGCCAACGTCCTGACTTTC.